The rows below give T cell receptor beta chains drawn from one sample of a study of a mutant IDH1 vaccine in newly diagnosed glioma. The data were produced by immunoSEQ multiplex PCR, yet TCRdb's version contains in-frame clones alone and is incomplete. The data hold about 67,000 clones, with more than 70% observed a single time. Material: peripheral blood mononuclear cells (PBMCs), obtained from a glioma patient treated with radiotherapy, temozolomide or both. These receptors all stem from a young woman with glioma. Some clones in this sample may be carry-over from other donors' samples. Both conserved end residues are part of each CDR3. A D gene is named only where the DNA matches it firmly. Part of the rows lack a size; the others show once, few, many or a class for expanded clones.

J gene | clone size | D gene | V gene | CDR3 DNA | CDR3 protein
TRBJ2-7 | NA | NA | TRBV7-2 | TGTGCCAGCAGCCAATACGGGAACGAGCAGTACTTC | CASSQYGNEQYF
TRBJ1-3 | NA | NA | TRBV6-5 | TGTGCCAGCAGTAGAGGCGGGACACTTGGAAACACCATATATTTT | CASSRGGTLGNTIYF
TRBJ2-7 | NA | NA | TRBV4-2 | TGTGCCAGCAGCCAAGGAGGTGGCGAGCAGTACTTC | CASSQGGGEQYF
TRBJ2-7 | NA | NA | TRBV5-1 | TGCGCCAGCAGCTTGGAGGCTGGGTACGAGCAGTACTTC | CASSLEAGYEQYF
TRBJ2-5 | NA | NA | TRBV12-2 | TGTGCAAGTCGCTTTCGGGAAGGGGAGACCCAGTACTTC | CASRFREGETQYF
TRBJ2-5 | NA | NA | TRBV6-5 | TGTGCCAGCGGAGGTAGTTTCCAAGAGACCCAGTACTTC | CASGGSFQETQYF
TRBJ1-5 | NA | NA | TRBV19 | TGTGCCAGTACCCAACAGGGTTGGGGTCAGCCCCAGCATTTT | CASTQQGWGQPQHF
TRBJ2-7 | NA | NA | TRBV27 | TGTGCCAGCAGTTTAGCGGGCCCCTACGAGCAGTACTTC | CASSLAGPYEQYF
TRBJ2-1 | NA | TRBD2 | TRBV6-5 | TGTGCCAGCAGTTACAGGACTAGCGGGACCAATGAGCAGTTCTTC | CASSYRTSGTNEQFF
TRBJ1-2 | NA | NA | TRBV30 | TGTGCCTGGAGTAGGGACTACGGCTACACCTTC | CAWSRDYGYTF
TRBJ2-1 | few | TRBD2 | TRBV2 | TGTGCCAGCATCCCCCCGCTAGCGGGAAAGGAGCAGTTCTTC | CASIPPLAGKEQFF
TRBJ2-7 | NA | TRBD2 | TRBV2 | TGTGCCACCTTGGGAGGGTCCCCCTACGAGCAGTACTTC | CATLGGSPYEQYF
TRBJ1-1 | NA | TRBD1 | TRBV4-2 | TGTGCCAGCAGCCAACCTACCCTAACAGGGGCGAACACTGAAGCTTTCTTT | CASSQPTLTGANTEAFF
TRBJ1-3 | NA | NA | TRBV6-1 | TGTGCCAGCAGTGAAGCGCGGGGGCCCCCTGGAAACACCATATATTTT | CASSEARGPPGNTIYF
TRBJ1-5 | NA | NA | TRBV5-6 | TGTGCCAGCAGCTTGAGGAGCAATCAGCCCCAGCATTTT | CASSLRSNQPQHF
TRBJ1-5 | NA | TRBD1 | TRBV6-1 | TGTGCCAGCAGGAGGACAGGGGCCTTGAATCAGCCCCAGCATTTT | CASRRTGALNQPQHF
TRBJ1-1 | NA | TRBD1 | TRBV27 | TGTGCCAGCAGATCCGGGACAGTGACCATGAACACTGAAGCTTTCTTT | CASRSGTVTMNTEAFF
TRBJ2-7 | NA | TRBD1 | TRBV4-3 | TGCGCCAGCAGCCAAGACTCCGGGACAGGGTCCCACGAGCAGTACTTC | CASSQDSGTGSHEQYF
TRBJ1-5 | NA | NA | TRBV6-5 | TGTGCCAGCAGACGTCAGGGTGGCAATCAGCCCCAGCATTTT | CASRRQGGNQPQHF
TRBJ2-3 | NA | TRBD2 | TRBV30 | TGTGCCGCGCGGGAGATTTTGTATACGCAGTATTTT | CAAREILYTQYF
TRBJ1-2 | NA | NA | TRBV6-5 | TGTGCCAGCAGCCCTGGGGCGCGGGGCTACACCTTC | CASSPGARGYTF
TRBJ2-1 | once | TRBD2 | TRBV6-1 | TGTGCCAGCAGTGAGTCCACTAGCGGGGAAAATGAGCAGTTCTTC | CASSESTSGENEQFF
TRBJ1-1 | few | NA | TRBV2 | TGTGCCAGCAGCGCCTGGGACGGACTGAACACTGAAGCTTTCTTT | CASSAWDGLNTEAFF
TRBJ2-7 | NA | NA | TRBV27 | TGTGCCAGCAGTTCAGGACAGTACGAGCAGTACTTC | CASSSGQYEQYF
TRBJ1-1 | NA | NA | TRBV2 | TGTGCCAGCGGCCACCTGAGGGGGGAAAGTGAAGCTTTCTTT | CASGHLRGESEAFF